This T cell receptor (beta chain) was recorded in a study of OX40 agonist ivuxolimab in advanced cancers. Points on this clone: Its cognate antigen is unknown.

This CDR3 comprises 14 residues. V lost 1 base and J lost 1, with 7 bases in between. Germline values: CDR1 LNHDA, CDR2 SQIVND (reference sequence). The cohort excluded patients with autoimmune disease history or systemic immunosuppression. Findings and caveats of the study: It was also the case that some nonresponders had low normalized T-cell clonal expansion.

TCRdb's table, derived via immunoSEQ multiplex PCR, lists solely in-frame clones and lacks some. The table records 45,000 to 50,000 clones, about 81% of them present only once. The source is an adult with an advanced solid tumor such as melanoma, head and neck, liver or kidney cancer. Sample: CD4+ or CD8+ T cells sorted from blood, taken in a trial of the OX40 agonist ivuxolimab. This sequence joins TRBV19 and TRBJ1-1; tentatively, D is TRBD1 (5 bases). The CDR3 loop is CASSIGRANTEAFF. DNA for the CDR3: TGTGCCAGTAGTATAGGCAGGGCGAACACTGAAGCTTTCTTT.